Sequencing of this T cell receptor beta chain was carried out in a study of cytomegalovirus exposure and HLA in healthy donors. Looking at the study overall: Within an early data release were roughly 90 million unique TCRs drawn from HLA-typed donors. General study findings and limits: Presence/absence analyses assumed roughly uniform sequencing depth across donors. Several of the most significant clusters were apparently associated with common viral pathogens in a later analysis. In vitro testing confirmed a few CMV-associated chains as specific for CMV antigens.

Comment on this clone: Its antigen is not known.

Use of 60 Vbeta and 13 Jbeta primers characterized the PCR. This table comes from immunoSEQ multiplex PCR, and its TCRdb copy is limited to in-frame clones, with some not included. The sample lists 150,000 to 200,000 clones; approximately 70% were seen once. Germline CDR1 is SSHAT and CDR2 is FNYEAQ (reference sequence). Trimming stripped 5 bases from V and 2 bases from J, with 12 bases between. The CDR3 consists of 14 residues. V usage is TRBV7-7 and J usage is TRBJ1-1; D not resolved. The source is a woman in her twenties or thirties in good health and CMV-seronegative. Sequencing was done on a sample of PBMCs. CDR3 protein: CASSPLGSNTEAFF. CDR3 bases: TGTGCCAGCAGCCCCCTCGGGAGCAACACTGAAGCTTTCTTT. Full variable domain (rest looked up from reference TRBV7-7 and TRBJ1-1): GAGVSQSPRYKVTKRGQDVTLRCDPISSHATLYWYQQALGQGPEFLTYFNYEAQPDKSGLPSDRFSAERPEGSISTLTIQRTEQRDSAMYRCASSPLGSNTEAFFGQGTRLTVV.